What follows is one T cell receptor (beta chain) and its context. The germline V gene encodes CDR1 SGHRS and CDR2 YFSETQ. V was cut by 5 bases and J by 9 bases, with 18 bases left in between. There are 15 residues in the CDR3. This record comes from a study of blood T cell repertoires in COVID-19. Clones were read by immunoSEQ multiplex PCR, and TCRdb kept only the in-frame ones, dropping some. Of roughly 280,000 clones listed, 90% are singletons. This TCR was sampled from a woman in her thirties with acute COVID-19. Sequenced sample: PBMCs or T cells enriched from blood (not recorded which). The V and J genes are TRBV5-1 and TRBJ1-6; maybe TRBD1 (5 bases). The CDR3 DNA sequence: TGCGCCAGCAGTATGGGGCAGGCAATGGGTTCACCCCTCCACTTT. Its translation: CASSMGQAMGSPLHF.